Below are 15 T cell receptor beta chains sequenced from a single sample in a study of T-cell reconstitution after alpha-beta-depleted transplantation in children. The TCRbeta library incorporated unique molecular identifiers. TCRdb itself ran the PCR reads through MiXCR, one entry per CDR3 protein. The data hold about 980,000 distinct CDR3 sequences, with roughly 31% observed a single time. This sample comprised PBMCs, mostly from graft donor cells, obtained 360 days after TCRalphabeta/CD19-depleted stem cell transplant. Source of these receptors: a boy younger than two who had a stem cell transplant for SCID, so the T cells may come from the graft donor.

The V call is TRBV6-1, the J call TRBJ2-7; the match to TRBD1 covers 8 bases. The CDR3 consists of 14 residues. V lost 5 bases, J lost 2 bases, and 5 bases stayed unmatched. Germline CDR1 MNHNS, CDR2 SASEGT. CDR3 region: CASSTWTGTYEQYF. CDR3 DNA sequence: TGTGCCAGCAGTACCTGGACAGGGACCTACGAGCAGTACTTC.

This clonotype occurred a few times. This rearrangement joins TRBV20-1 to TRBJ2-7, with no clear D. The CDR3 runs to 15 residues. Germline V lookup: CDR1 DFQATT, CDR2 SNEGSKA (reference sequence). Between the trimmed V and J ends, which lost 0 bases and 2 bases, there was a span of 14 bases. The CDR3 reads CSARDPSAAPYEQYF. Here the CDR3 DNA reads TGCAGTGCTAGAGATCCAAGCGCGGCCCCCTACGAGCAGTACTTC.

This clonotype was found a few times. V usage is TRBV4-3 and J usage is TRBJ1-2, with D hard to call. V shed 4 bases and J shed 5 bases, with 17 bases lying between them. CDR3 length: 15 residues. Germline CDR1 reads LGHNA; CDR2 reads YSLEER. The chain's CDR3 is CASSLRPAPGYGYTF. CDR3 nucleotide sequence: TGCGCCAGCAGCCTCCGTCCCGCCCCTGGGTATGGCTACACCTTC.

J is TRBJ2-7 and V is TRBV27; TRBD2 matches at 11 bases. The germline CDR1 and CDR2 sequences are MNHEY and SMNVEV (reference sequence). The CDR3 length is 16 residues. V shed 4 bases, J shed 3 bases, and the junction held 8 bases outside the gene matches. The CDR3 DNA reads TGTGCCAGCAGTTCCATAGCGGGGGGGAACCTCTACGAGCAGTACTTC. Its protein product is CASSSIAGGNLYEQYF.

This clonotype was found a few times. The rearrangement uses TRBV28 and TRBJ2-3; perhaps TRBD1 as D (6 bases). The CDR3 is 13 residues long. V was pared by 4 bases and J by 4 bases, with 9 bases between. CDR1 is MDHEN and CDR2 is SYDVKM in the germline V gene. The CDR3 DNA reads as TGTGCCAGCAGTTATTCAGGGGCAGATACGCAGTATTTT. Its translation is CASSYSGADTQYF.

The V gene is TRBV19, the J gene TRBJ1-2; TRBD1 is a possible D gene (5 bases). The CDR3 spans 14 residues. Deletions cut 8 bases from V and 2 bases from J, with 15 bases between. Germline-derived CDR1 and CDR2 are LNHDA and SQIVND (reference sequence). The CDR3: CASLGERNNYGYTF. The CDR3 DNA follows: TGTGCCAGTTTGGGGGAACGGAACAACTATGGCTACACCTTC.

This clonotype was observed many times. This chain connects TRBV6-1 to TRBJ2-7; TRBD2 matches 7 bases. The CDR3 is 14 amino acids. V was clipped by 5 bases and J by 6 bases; unmatched bases: 10. Looked up from germline, CDR1 is MNHNS and CDR2 is SASEGT. CDR3 sequence: CASSPSGESAEQYF. The CDR3 DNA is TGTGCCAGCAGTCCCAGCGGGGAAAGTGCCGAGCAGTACTTC.

In this sample, this clonotype turned up a few times. The CDR3 protein is CASSLGGQGFREQYF. DNA for the CDR3: TGTGCCAGCAGCTTAGGCGGACAGGGGTTTCGCGAGCAGTACTTC. The chain links TRBV11-3 to TRBJ2-7; 9 bases are shared with TRBD1. Germline V lookup: CDR1 SGHNT, CDR2 YENEEA. The J segment lost 6 bases and the V segment lost 1 base, leaving 7 bases of the junction unmatched. This CDR3 is 15 amino acids long.

The chain uses TRBV12-3 or TRBV12-4 and TRBJ2-3; no firm D call. Between the trimmed V and J ends, which lost 2 bases and 0 bases, there was a span of 9 bases. This CDR3 has 15 amino acids. CDR3 coding DNA: TGTGCCAGCAGTTTAAGGGCTCCGAGCACAGATACGCAGTATTTT. It yields the protein CASSLRAPSTDTQYF.

This sequence joins TRBV28 and TRBJ2-5; 14 bases line up with TRBD2. Germline V gives CDR1 MDHEN, CDR2 SYDVKM. This CDR3 contains 14 residues. Trimming took 5 bases from V and 7 from J; bases not matched to a gene: 3. The CDR3 region has the DNA TGTGCCAGCAGTCCAGGACTAGCGGGGGGGACCCAGTACTTC. Translation gives CASSPGLAGGTQYF. The complete variable domain, with remaining parts taken from reference TRBV28 and TRBJ2-5, reads DVKVTQSSRYLVKRTGEKVFLECVQDMDHENMFWYRQDPGLGLRLIYFSYDVKMKEKGDIPEGYSVSREKKERFSLILESASTNQTSMYLCASSPGLAGGTQYFGPGTRLLVL.

The chain is built from TRBV29-1 and TRBJ2-5; D may match TRBD1 or TRBD2 (5 bases each). CDR1 and CDR2 from the germline V gene are SQVTM and ANQGSEA. This CDR3 region has 12 residues. Trimming cost V 6 bases and J 5 bases, with 13 bases left between them. This CDR3 reads CSVGTPGETQYF. For the CDR3, the DNA is TGCAGCGTCGGGACCCCGGGGGAGACCCAGTACTTC.

The chain links TRBV12-3 or TRBV12-4 to TRBJ1-1; D possibly corresponds to TRBD1 (5 bases). V gave up 3 bases and J gave up 2 bases, with 16 bases separating them. The CDR3 totals 16 residues. This chain's CDR3 is CASSLRRVSGNTEAFF. The DNA of the CDR3 is TGTGCCAGCAGTTTGCGCAGGGTATCAGGAAACACTGAAGCTTTCTTT.

The chain couples TRBV11-2 to TRBJ1-4; a weak D match, TRBD1 (5 bases). The CDR3 sequence is 15 residues long. The V end lost 1 base, the J end lost 5 bases, and 11 bases lay between the germline ends. Germline V lookup: CDR1 SGHAT, CDR2 FQNNGV. DNA of the CDR3: TGTGCCAGCAGCTTAGTCCGGGGCCCCAATGAAAAACTGTTTTTT. Amino acids: CASSLVRGPNEKLFF.

This chain uses TRBV27 with TRBJ2-3; D might be TRBD2 (7 bases). V was trimmed by 7 bases and J by 10 bases, leaving 18 bases between them. Germline loops: CDR1 MNHEY, CDR2 SMNVEV (reference sequence). CDR3 length: 13 residues. The CDR3 spells CASIGGGLEAQYF. The CDR3, as DNA: TGTGCCAGCATCGGCGGGGGCTTAGAGGCGCAGTATTTT.

The genes are TRBV7-9 and TRBJ2-2, with D possibly TRBD2 on 5 matching bases. V was clipped by 4 bases and J by 8 bases, with 23 bases between them. The CDR3 sequence is 17 residues long. Germline CDR1 and CDR2: SEHNR and FQNEAQ (reference sequence). The CDR3 is CASSSAPGTGFLGELFF. The CDR3 DNA is TGTGCCAGCAGCTCCGCACCGGGAACCGGGTTTCTGGGGGAGCTGTTTTTT.